These T cell receptor beta chains were read from a single sample in a study of T cells after posttransplantation cyclophosphamide. TCRdb's table, derived via immunoSEQ multiplex PCR, lists solely in-frame clones and lacks some. The sample shows tens of thousands of clones, approximately 90% of them seen only once. The sample was PBMCs. These receptors came from a man over 45. Both conserved end residues are part of each CDR3. The D gene is left open where the match is weak. Rows may omit the clone size; those that give it use once, few, many or a size class.

D gene,clone size,V gene,J gene,CDR3 protein,CDR3 DNA
TRBD1,few,TRBV19,TRBJ2-7,CASSSDRGSSYEQYF,TGTGCCAGTAGTTCCGACAGGGGAAGCTCCTACGAGCAGTACTTC
.,.,TRBV27,TRBJ1-5,CASSLSGLDQPQHF,TGTGCCAGCAGTTTAAGCGGTCTGGATCAGCCCCAGCATTTT
.,.,TRBV2,TRBJ2-5,CASSEALYFEETQYF,TGTGCCAGCAGTGAAGCGCTCTACTTTGAAGAGACCCAGTACTTC
TRBD2,.,TRBV27,TRBJ2-7,CASSPTSGSNSAYEQYF,TGTGCCAGCAGCCCGACTAGCGGGAGTAATTCGGCCTACGAGCAGTACTTC
.,.,TRBV11-2,TRBJ2-1,CASSLVGDSYNEQFF,TGTGCCAGCAGCTTGGTCGGGGATTCCTACAATGAGCAGTTCTTC
.,once,TRBV28,TRBJ2-7,CASSLSGLPSYEQYF,TGTGCCAGCAGTTTGTCGGGGTTACCCTCCTACGAGCAGTACTTC
.,few,TRBV18,TRBJ1-1,CASSPGASLTEAFF,TGTGCCAGCTCACCAGGGGCATCACTCACTGAAGCTTTCTTT
.,once,TRBV28,TRBJ2-1,CASTSVSYNEQFF,TGTGCCAGCACCTCGGTATCTTACAATGAGCAGTTCTTC
.,.,TRBV7-3,TRBJ2-3,CASSFSITDTQYF,TGTGCCAGCAGCTTTAGCATAACAGATACGCAGTATTTT
.,.,TRBV18,TRBJ2-3,CASSPPVDTDTQYF,TGTGCCAGCTCACCACCGGTAGACACAGATACGCAGTATTTT
TRBD1,.,TRBV28,TRBJ1-2,CASSSGQATYGYTF,TGTGCCAGCAGTTCGGGACAGGCGACCTATGGCTACACCTTC
.,.,TRBV6-5,TRBJ2-7,CASSDRPRGGEQYF,TGTGCCAGCAGTGACAGGCCGAGGGGGGGGGAGCAGTACTTC
.,.,TRBV27,TRBJ1-2,CASSSNLLYGYTF,TGTGCCAGCAGCTCTAATCTCCTGTATGGCTACACCTTC
.,.,TRBV5-4,TRBJ1-1,CASRTQVNTEAFF,TGTGCCAGCAGAACCCAGGTGAACACTGAAGCTTTCTTT
TRBD2,once,TRBV5-1,TRBJ2-5,CASRGSSGGAGRETQYF,TGCGCCAGCAGGGGATCAAGCGGGGGGGCAGGGAGAGAGACCCAGTACTTC
.,.,TRBV30,TRBJ2-3,CAWRDLAQYF,TGTGCCTGGCGGGACTTGGCGCAGTATTTT
TRBD2,.,TRBV5-1,TRBJ2-6,CASSRAGDSGANVLTF,TGCGCCAGCAGCCGCGCGGGGGACTCTGGGGCCAACGTCCTGACTTTC
TRBD2,once,TRBV19,TRBJ2-2,CASSPRGVAVRVPTNTGELFF,TGTGCCAGTAGTCCCCGGGGGGTAGCGGTGCGTGTTCCTACTAACACCGGGGAGCTGTTTTTT
TRBD2,.,TRBV11-3,TRBJ2-1,CASSLDYQRGMDEQFF,TGTGCCAGCAGCTTAGATTACCAGCGGGGTATGGATGAGCAGTTCTTC
.,.,TRBV19,TRBJ1-4,CASMRRSNEKLFF,TGTGCCAGTATGCGCAGGTCGAATGAAAAACTGTTTTTT
.,.,TRBV6-1,TRBJ2-2,CASSVLSSSSNTGELFF,TGTGCCAGCAGTGTGTTATCTAGTTCCTCGAACACCGGGGAGCTGTTTTTT
TRBD1,.,TRBV19,TRBJ2-7,CASSSPGTGNYEQYF,TGTGCCAGTAGTAGCCCCGGGACAGGGAATTACGAGCAGTACTTC